The source of this T cell receptor beta chain is a study of T cell repertoires in cytomegalovirus infection. Findings and caveats of the study: What dominated the ex vivo response were HLA-C-restricted CMV-specific TCR beta clonotypes.

About this clonotype: Its antigen is not known.

Germline V lookup: CDR1 LNHDA, CDR2 SQIVND (reference sequence). V lost 5 bases and J lost 2, with 4 bases in between. The CDR3 is made up of 11 amino acids. TCRdb called the reads again in MiXCR, with one record for every CDR3 protein. The data hold tens of thousands of distinct CDR3 sequences, with 35% to 50% observed a single time. The sequencing here drew on CD8+ T cells from cultured PBMCs, taken from culture after CMV antigen stimulation. The chain uses TRBV19 and TRBJ2-7; no definite D call. This TCR came from a human donor in good health (CMV status not recorded). Some clones in this sample may be carry-over from other donors' samples. CDR3 nucleotide sequence: TGTGCCAGTAGTCAAGCCTACGAGCAGTACTTC. Protein: CASSQAYEQYF.